These T cell receptor beta chains were read from a single sample in a study of CXCR3-negative and CXCR3-positive naive CD8 T cells. With the 5' RACE reads reprocessed, TCRdb shows one record per CDR3 protein and no DNA. This repertoire includes over 100,000 distinct CDR3 sequences. The sequencing input was naive CXCR3- CD8+ T cells from blood. Source of these receptors: a human donor in good health. Some clones in this sample may be carry-over from other donors' samples. Both conserved end residues are part of each CDR3. Fields, in order: V gene, CDR3 length, J gene, CDR3 protein.

TRBV5-1	17	TRBJ1-6	CASSLFAVSSYNSPLHF
TRBV29-1	14	TRBJ2-7	CSVEDGTARGEQYF
TRBV5-5	14	TRBJ1-5	CASSRGQSNQPQHF
TRBV4-1	12	TRBJ2-1	CASSQENNEQFF
TRBV5-6	14	TRBJ1-4	CASSLTGVNEKLFF
TRBV7-8	17	TRBJ2-3	CASSFGPSSGLTDTQYF
TRBV4-3	19	TRBJ1-1	CASSQVDMAGIDFDTEAFF
TRBV7-2	15	TRBJ2-7	CASSFFHGQSYEQYF
TRBV5-1	16	TRBJ2-7	CASSLGPTDLGYEQYF
TRBV4-3	14	TRBJ1-6	CASSPGQGDSPLHF
TRBV5-4	16	TRBJ2-3	CASRLTADDLADTQYF
TRBV3-1	15	TRBJ1-1	CASSPQDRRNTEAFF
TRBV15	17	TRBJ1-2	CATSRDSKGAYASGYTF
TRBV20-1	15	TRBJ2-1	CSARDRTGAGNEQFF
TRBV23-1	17	TRBJ2-1	CASSQSSQGWAYNEQFF
TRBV6-5	18	TRBJ1-6	CASSQRSPKTEIQSPLHF
TRBV24-1	16	TRBJ2-1	CATSDAGTSWGNEQFF
TRBV2	17	TRBJ2-1	CASRRQTGNLAYNEQFF
TRBV19	15	TRBJ2-5	CASRLSSGGAVTQYF
TRBV20-1	14	TRBJ2-7	CSAREGSSIYEQYF
TRBV7-2	14	TRBJ2-3	CASSLVGGEDTQYF
TRBV12-3/TRBV12-4	15	TRBJ1-1	CASSLAGVLGTEAFF
TRBV28	12	TRBJ2-7	CASRGVYYEQYF
TRBV28	15	TRBJ1-6	CASIQPGPYNSPLHF
TRBV9	14	TRBJ1-1	CASSVGDRNTEAFF
TRBV20-1	17	TRBJ2-2	CSAREPSGRPNTGELFF
TRBV7-6	16	TRBJ1-3	CASSLTQGQHPNTIYF
TRBV20-1	14	TRBJ1-4	CSASRSPGWEKLFF
TRBV3-1	18	TRBJ2-5	CASSQEDPGTLYSETQYF
TRBV27	15	TRBJ2-1	CASNPDRERLNEQFF